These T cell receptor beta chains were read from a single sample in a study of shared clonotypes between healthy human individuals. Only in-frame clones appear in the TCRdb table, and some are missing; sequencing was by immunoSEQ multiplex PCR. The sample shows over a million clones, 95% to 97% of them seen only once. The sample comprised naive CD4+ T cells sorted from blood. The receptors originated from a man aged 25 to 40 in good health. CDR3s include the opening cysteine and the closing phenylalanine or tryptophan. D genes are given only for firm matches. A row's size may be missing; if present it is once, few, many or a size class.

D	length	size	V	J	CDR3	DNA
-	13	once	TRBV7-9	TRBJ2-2	CASSPDSPGELFF	TGTGCCAGCAGCCCCGATTCCCCCGGGGAGCTGTTTTTT
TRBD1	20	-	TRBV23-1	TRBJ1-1	CASSQSTPRFPDRMNTEAFF	TGCGCCAGCAGTCAATCGACCCCGAGGTTCCCGGACAGGATGAACACTGAAGCTTTCTTT
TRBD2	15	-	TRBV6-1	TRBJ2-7	CASSEAAGGPYEQYF	TGTGCCAGCAGTGAAGCAGCGGGAGGGCCGTACGAGCAGTACTTC
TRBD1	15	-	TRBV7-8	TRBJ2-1	CASSPSGQGWNEQFF	TGTGCCAGCAGCCCCTCGGGACAGGGATGGAATGAGCAGTTCTTC
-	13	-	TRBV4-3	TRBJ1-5	CASSQDLWQPQHF	TGCGCCAGCAGCCAAGATCTTTGGCAGCCCCAGCATTTT
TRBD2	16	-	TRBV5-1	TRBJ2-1	CASSLAVAGGPHEQFF	TGCGCCAGCAGCTTGGCGGTGGCGGGAGGGCCTCATGAGCAGTTCTTC
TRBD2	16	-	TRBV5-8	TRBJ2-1	CASSLRTSGLDNEQFF	TGTGCCAGCAGCTTGCGGACTAGCGGGTTGGACAATGAGCAGTTCTTC
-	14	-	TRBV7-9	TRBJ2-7	CASSSRKSSYEQYF	TGTGCCAGCAGCTCAAGAAAAAGCTCCTACGAGCAGTACTTC
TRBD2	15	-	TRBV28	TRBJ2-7	CASSDAGTSANEQYF	TGTGCCAGCAGTGATGCCGGGACTAGCGCCAACGAGCAGTACTTC
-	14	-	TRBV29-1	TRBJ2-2	CSAGGRARAGELFF	TGCAGCGCTGGGGGCAGGGCGAGGGCCGGGGAGCTGTTTTTT
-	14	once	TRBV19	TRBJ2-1	CASSPGLAYNEQFF	TGTGCCAGTAGTCCTGGGCTAGCGTACAATGAGCAGTTCTTC
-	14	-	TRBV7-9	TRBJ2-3	CASSPEPVRDTQYF	TGTGCCAGCAGCCCAGAACCCGTTCGGGATACGCAGTATTTT
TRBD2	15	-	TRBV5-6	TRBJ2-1	CASRQTSGVINEQFF	TGTGCCAGCAGGCAGACTAGCGGAGTTATCAATGAGCAGTTCTTC
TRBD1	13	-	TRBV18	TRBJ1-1	CASSRDRNTEAFF	TGTGCCAGCTCGCGGGACAGAAACACTGAAGCTTTCTTT
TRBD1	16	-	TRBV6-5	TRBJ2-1	CASSYGGEGATNEQFF	TGTGCCAGCAGTTACGGGGGAGAGGGGGCTACGAATGAGCAGTTCTTC
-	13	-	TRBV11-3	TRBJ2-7	CASSPGTSTEQYF	TGTGCCAGCAGTCCGGGAACCAGTACCGAGCAGTACTTC
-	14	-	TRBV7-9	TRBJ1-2	CASSLLGLNYGYTF	TGTGCCAGCAGCTTACTGGGCCTTAACTATGGCTACACCTTC
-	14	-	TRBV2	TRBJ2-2	CASSEAENTGELFF	TGTGCCAGCAGTGAAGCCGAGAACACCGGGGAGCTGTTTTTT
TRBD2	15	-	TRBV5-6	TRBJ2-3	CASSLGSRGTDTQYF	TGTGCCAGCAGCTTGGGCTCGCGGGGGACAGATACGCAGTATTTT
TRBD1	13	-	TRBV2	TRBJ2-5	CASRGTGYETQYF	TGTGCCAGCAGGGGGACAGGTTATGAGACCCAGTACTTC
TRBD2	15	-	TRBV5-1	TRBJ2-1	CASTLAGSGGDEQFF	TGCGCCAGCACCTTAGCGGGATCGGGCGGGGATGAGCAGTTCTTC
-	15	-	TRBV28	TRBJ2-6	CASSLVTAGANVLTF	TGTGCCAGCAGTCTCGTGACTGCTGGGGCCAACGTCCTGACTTTC
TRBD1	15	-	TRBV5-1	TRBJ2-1	CASSWGTGSYNEQFF	TGCGCCAGCAGCTGGGGGACAGGGTCCTACAATGAGCAGTTCTTC
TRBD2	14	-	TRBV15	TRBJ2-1	CATSRGLAGGEQFF	TGTGCCACCAGCAGAGGACTAGCGGGAGGTGAGCAGTTCTTC
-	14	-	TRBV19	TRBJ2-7	CASSRSGETYEQYF	TGTGCCAGTAGTCGGTCGGGAGAAACCTACGAGCAGTACTTC
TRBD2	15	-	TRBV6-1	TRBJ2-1	CASRPPGLARDEQFF	TGTGCCAGCCGACCTCCGGGACTAGCGAGGGATGAGCAGTTCTTC
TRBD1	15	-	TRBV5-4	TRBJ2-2	CASSSGQGNTGELFF	TGTGCCAGCAGCTCGGGACAGGGTAACACCGGGGAGCTGTTTTTT
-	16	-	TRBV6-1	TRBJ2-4	CASSERDKIAKNIQYF	TGTGCCAGCAGTGAACGGGACAAGATAGCCAAAAACATTCAGTACTTC
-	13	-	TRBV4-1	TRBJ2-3	CASSNQGPDTQYF	TGCGCCAGCAGCAACCAGGGGCCAGATACGCAGTATTTT
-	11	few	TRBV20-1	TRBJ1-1	CSASRNTEAFF	TGCAGTGCTAGCAGGAACACTGAAGCTTTCTTT
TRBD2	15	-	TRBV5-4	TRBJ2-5	CASSSSGTSQETQYF	TGTGCCAGCAGCTCCTCCGGGACTAGCCAAGAGACCCAGTACTTC
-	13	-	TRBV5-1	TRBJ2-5	CASSLVGIETQYF	TGCGCCAGCAGCTTAGTGGGTATAGAGACCCAGTACTTC
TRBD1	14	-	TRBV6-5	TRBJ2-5	CASSTRQGQETQYF	TGTGCCAGCAGCACCCGACAGGGCCAAGAGACCCAGTACTTC
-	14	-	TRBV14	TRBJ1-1	CASSLLSGFTEAFF	TGTGCCAGCAGCCTTTTAAGCGGATTTACTGAAGCTTTCTTT
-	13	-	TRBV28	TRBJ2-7	CASSLLGSYEQYF	TGTGCCAGCAGTTTATTAGGCTCCTACGAGCAGTACTTC
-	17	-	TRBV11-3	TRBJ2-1	CASSPSNGRALYNEQFF	TGTGCCAGCAGCCCGAGCAATGGGCGGGCCCTCTACAATGAGCAGTTCTTC
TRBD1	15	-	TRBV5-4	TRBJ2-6	CASSPDRVGANVLTF	TGTGCCAGCAGTCCCGACAGGGTTGGGGCCAACGTCCTGACTTTC
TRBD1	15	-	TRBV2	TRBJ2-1	CASSGPGGGHNEQFF	TGTGCCAGCAGTGGCCCAGGGGGTGGTCACAATGAGCAGTTCTTC
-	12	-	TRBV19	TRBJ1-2	CASRSGTYGYTF	TGTGCCAGTAGGTCAGGGACCTATGGCTACACCTTC
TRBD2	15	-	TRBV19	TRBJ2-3	CASRSPGLATDTQYF	TGTGCCAGTAGATCTCCGGGACTAGCAACAGATACGCAGTATTTT
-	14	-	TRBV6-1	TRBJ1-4	CASSTNGGSGELFF	TGTGCCAGCAGTACAAACGGGGGCTCAGGTGAACTGTTTTTT
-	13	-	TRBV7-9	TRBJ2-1	CASSLSASSEQFF	TGTGCCAGCAGCTTATCCGCTTCAAGTGAGCAGTTCTTC
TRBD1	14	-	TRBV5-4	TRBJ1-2	CASSNGQGVGGYTF	TGTGCCAGCAGCAACGGACAGGGGGTAGGAGGCTACACCTTC
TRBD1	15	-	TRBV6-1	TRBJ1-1	CASSTGRGMNTEAFF	TGTGCCAGCTCCACTGGCAGGGGGATGAACACTGAAGCTTTCTTT
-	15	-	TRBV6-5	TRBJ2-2	CASRRVQSNTGELFF	TGTGCCAGCCGTCGGGTCCAATCGAACACCGGGGAGCTGTTTTTT
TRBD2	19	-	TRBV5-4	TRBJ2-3	CASSLGPGTSGRARDTQYF	TGTGCCAGCAGCTTGGGTCCCGGGACTAGCGGGAGGGCCAGAGATACGCAGTATTTT
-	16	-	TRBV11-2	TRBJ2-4	CASSLAGSTAKNIQYF	TGTGCCAGCAGCTTAGCAGGATCGACAGCCAAAAACATTCAGTACTTC
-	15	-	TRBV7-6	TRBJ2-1	CASSRLFGGYNEQFF	TGTGCCAGCAGCCGATTATTTGGGGGGTACAATGAGCAGTTCTTC
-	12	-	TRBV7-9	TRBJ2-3	CASSLSADTQYF	TGTGCCAGCAGCTTGTCCGCAGATACGCAGTATTTT
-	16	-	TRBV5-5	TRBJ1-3	CASSRPGRRSGNTIYF	TGTGCCAGCAGTCGACCGGGACGTCGCTCTGGAAACACCATATATTTT
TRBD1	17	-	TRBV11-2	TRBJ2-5	CASRSQTGTVITGTQYF	TGTGCCAGCAGATCCCAGACCGGGACAGTGATTACAGGGACCCAGTACTTC
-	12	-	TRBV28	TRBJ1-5	CASSPPSQPQHF	TGTGCCAGCAGTCCGCCGAGTCAGCCCCAGCATTTT
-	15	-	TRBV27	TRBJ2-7	CASSIQRDRYYEQYF	TGTGCCAGCAGTATACAACGCGACAGGTACTACGAGCAGTACTTC
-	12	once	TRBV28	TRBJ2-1	CASSERDLQRFF	TGTGCCAGCAGTGAACGGGACCTCCAAAGGTTCTTC
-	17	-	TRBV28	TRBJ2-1	CASRQGYGRGKWNEQFF	TGTGCCAGCAGACAAGGGTACGGCCGGGGTAAATGGAATGAGCAGTTCTTC